What follows are 17 T cell receptor beta chains derived from one specimen sequenced in a study of CD8+CD57+ T cells in acquired aplastic anemia. Patients included in sequencing had previously demonstrated CD8+CD57+ cell expansion by flow cytometry. Genomic DNA provided the template from which TCR beta VDJ and CDR3 profiles were obtained. TCRdb ran MiXCR on the reads and lists one entry per CDR3 protein. This table has over 150,000 distinct CDR3 sequences, 40% to 65% appearing once. The sequenced sample consisted of sorted CD4+, CD8+, or CD8+CD57+ T cells (not recorded which) from PBMCs. The source is a human donor with aplastic anemia.

This clonotype was seen ten or more times. The rearrangement links TRBV9 to TRBJ1-6, with D perhaps matching TRBD1 (5 bases). The CDR3 spans 17 residues. Trimming took off 2 bases at V and 2 bases at J, with 14 bases between the two ends. Germline lookup yields CDR1 SGDLS and CDR2 YYNGEE. CDR3 DNA: TGTGCCAGCAGCGTGGGGGAATACCGCACCTATAATTCACCCCTCCACTTT. Translated: CASSVGEYRTYNSPLHF. Based on the CDR3 plus reference TRBV9 and TRBJ1-6, the full variable domain is DSGVTQTPKHLITATGQRVTLRCSPRSGDLSVYWYQQSLDQGLQFLIQYYNGEERAKGNILERFSAQQFPDLHSELNLSSLELGDSALYFCASSVGEYRTYNSPLHFGNGTRLTVT.

This clonotype was detected many times. The chain combines TRBV19 with TRBJ2-1, with D maybe TRBD2 (6 bases). Per the germline V gene, CDR1 is LNHDA and CDR2 is SQIVND (reference sequence). CDR3 length equals 13 residues. The V gene lost 4 bases and the J gene lost 5 bases, with 9 bases spanning the gap. In DNA, the CDR3 is TGTGCCAGTAGTACTGGGGGGAACAATGAGCAGTTCTTC. As protein: CASSTGGNNEQFF.

The V call is TRBV24-1, the J call TRBJ2-3; 11 positions agree with TRBD2. The CDR3 extends over 16 amino acids. From germline, CDR1 is KGHDR and CDR2 SFDVKD. V lost 5 bases, J lost 2 bases, and 5 bases stayed unmatched. The chain's CDR3 is CATSAGTSGYTDTQYF. CDR3 sequence (DNA): TGTGCCACCAGTGCAGGGACTAGCGGCTACACAGATACGCAGTATTTT.

This chain connects TRBV19 to TRBJ2-6; tentative D call: TRBD1 (6 bases). Trimming cost V 4 bases and J 4 bases, with 11 bases left between them. This CDR3 is 15 amino acids long. Germline V gene sequence: CDR1 LNHDA, CDR2 SQIVND (reference sequence). CDR3 amino acids: CASSRGGSGANVLTF. For the CDR3, the DNA is TGTGCCAGTAGTAGAGGGGGTTCAGGGGCCAACGTCCTGACTTTC.

The V and J genes are TRBV19 and TRBJ2-7; TRBD1 might be the D (6 bases). V was pared by 3 bases and J by 2 bases, with 11 bases between. The V gene's germline CDR1 is LNHDA and CDR2 SQIVND (reference sequence). The CDR3 is 14 amino acids. The CDR3 DNA follows: TGTGCCAGTAGTATGGCAGGGGCCACCTACGAGCAGTACTTC. This encodes CASSMAGATYEQYF.

This clonotype was seen more than once but under ten times. J is TRBJ2-3 and V is TRBV24-1; D may be TRBD2 (6 bases). Germline lookup yields CDR1 KGHDR and CDR2 SFDVKD. V was cut by 3 bases and J by 1 base, with 7 bases left in between. This CDR3 region has 14 residues. CDR3: CATSDSGRTDTQYF. CDR3 coding DNA: TGTGCCACCAGTGATAGCGGGCGCACAGATACGCAGTATTTT.

This CDR3 is CASSRAKETQYF. DNA for the CDR3: TGTGCCAGTAGTAGGGCCAAAGAGACCCAGTACTTC. This chain links TRBV19 with TRBJ2-5; the D is unclear. Germline CDR1 reads LNHDA; CDR2 reads SQIVND (reference sequence). CDR3 length equals 12 residues. The V and J ends lost 4 bases and 3 bases respectively, with 6 bases between them.

This rearrangement joins TRBV24-1 to TRBJ1-2, with D possibly being TRBD1 (6 bases). V lost 3 bases to trimming and J lost 8 bases, with 15 bases between them. Per the germline V gene, CDR1 is KGHDR and CDR2 is SFDVKD. The CDR3 sequence is 14 residues long. The CDR3 sequence: CATSDRTALAGYTF. The CDR3 nucleotides are TGTGCCACCAGTGATCGGACAGCCCTGGCGGGCTACACCTTC.

This clonotype was observed once. The chain recombines TRBV19 with TRBJ2-1; 7 bases line up with TRBD2. Germline V CDR1 and CDR2: LNHDA, SQIVND (reference sequence). The CDR3 is 15 amino acids. Germline trimming cut 4 bases from V and 4 bases from J; bases unmatched to any gene: 7. The DNA for the CDR3 is TGTGCCAGTAGTACGCCTAGCGGAGGATACAATGAGCAGTTCTTC. The encoded protein is CASSTPSGGYNEQFF.

The rearrangement joins TRBV20-1 to TRBJ1-2; TRBD1 agrees at 8 bases. The CDR3 has 13 residues. Germline V CDR1 and CDR2: DFQATT, SNEGSKA (reference sequence). With V trimmed by 4 bases and J by 8 bases, 9 bases remained unmatched. The CDR3 nucleotides are TGCAGTGCTAAAAGGGGTTGGACAGGGGGCTACACCTTC. It is translated as CSAKRGWTGGYTF.

The chain is built from TRBV7-9 and TRBJ2-7; D gene ambiguous. Germline CDR1 reads SEHNR; CDR2 reads FQNEAQ (reference sequence). This CDR3 spans 13 amino acids. Trimming left V 4 bases short and J 3 bases short, with 10 bases between. CDR3 loop: CASSSDALYEQYF. Here the CDR3 DNA reads TGTGCCAGCAGCTCGGACGCCCTCTACGAGCAGTACTTC.

Regarding this clonotype: The junction and the germline gene differ at one end; a read error may be behind it. In DNA form, the CDR3 reads TGTGCCAGTAGTATTGGGGGATCTAACTATGGCTATACCTTC. Encoded protein: CASSIGGSNYGYTF. This chain joins TRBV19 and TRBJ1-2; a possible D gene is TRBD1 (5 bases). Per the germline V gene, CDR1 is LNHDA and CDR2 is SQIVND (reference sequence). The CDR3 runs 14 residues.

Many counts were recorded for this clonotype. The chain joins TRBV15 to TRBJ2-3; 10 bases are a match to TRBD2. Trimming removed 9 bases from V and 2 bases from J; junction bases left unmatched: 11. This CDR3 is 16 amino acids long. Germline V gene lookup returns CDR1 LNHNV and CDR2 YYDKDF (reference sequence). The DNA for the CDR3 is TGTGCCACACGGCCCGGACTAGCGGATTTCACAGATACGCAGTATTTT. This sequence encodes CATRPGLADFTDTQYF.

The CDR3 nucleotides read TGTGCCAGCAGCAGGGAAAGTAATTCACCCCTCCACTTT. This encodes CASSRESNSPLHF. The chain joins TRBV4-2 to TRBJ1-6; D not certain. The CDR3 is 13 residues long. From germline, CDR1 is LGHNA and CDR2 YNFKEQ. The germline V and J ends were trimmed by 5 bases and 6 bases, with 8 bases remaining between them.

This clonotype has a count of ten or more. The V and J genes are TRBV6-2 or TRBV6-3 and TRBJ2-7; D call uncertain. Germline values: CDR1 MNHEY, CDR2 SVGEGT. CDR3 length: 13 amino acids. V lost 2 bases to trimming and J lost 7 bases, with 12 bases between them. CDR3 DNA: TGTGCCAGCAGTTACCCGGACGGACCAGAGCAGTACTTC. This translates into CASSYPDGPEQYF.

This clonotype has a count of ten or more. The chain is built from TRBV4-1 and TRBJ1-5, with 7 bases lining up with TRBD1. The germline V gene encodes CDR1 MGHRA and CDR2 YSYEKL. The CDR3 is 14 amino acids. J gave up 5 bases and V 0 bases, and 1 base lay outside the gene matches. The CDR3 DNA is TGCGCCAGCAGCCAAGACAGGGGGGATCAGCCCCAGCATTTT. As protein: CASSQDRGDQPQHF.

The CDR3 region has the DNA TGTGCCAGCAGCCAAGATCTGAGCGGCCCCTACGAGCAGTTCTTC. This translates into CASSQDLSGPYEQFF. This sequence joins TRBV12-3 or TRBV12-4 and TRBJ2-5, with D possibly TRBD2 on 5 matching bases. The assigned J gene may be wrong: the sequence end matches TRBJ2-1 better. CDR3 length: 15 amino acids.